These 20 T cell receptor beta chains originate from one sample sequenced in a study of immune cell composition in non-small cell lung cancer. Clones were read by immunoSEQ multiplex PCR, and TCRdb kept only the in-frame ones, dropping some. The sample lists 4,000 to 5,500 clones, approximately 80% occurring once. Sequenced sample: lung tumor tissue. The receptor set was obtained from a human donor with non-small cell lung cancer.

The chain has TRBV19 and TRBJ2-3; D is ambiguous. The CDR3 has 14 amino acids. Trimming took 10 bases from V and 0 from J, leaving 14 bases between them. Germline lookup yields CDR1 LNHDA and CDR2 SQIVND (reference sequence). The CDR3 sequence: CATLDTMSTDTQYF. The CDR3 DNA follows: TGTGCCACCCTAGACACCATGAGCACAGATACGCAGTATTTT.

The J gene is TRBJ2-3, the V gene TRBV19; TRBD2 might be the D (6 bases). This CDR3 has 14 amino acids. V lost 1 base and J 4 bases, leaving 9 bases between the germline ends. The germline CDR1 and CDR2 sequences are LNHDA and SQIVND (reference sequence). The CDR3 region has the DNA TGTGCCAGTAGTATAGGGAGGGCCGCAGATACGCAGTATTTT. Translation: CASSIGRAADTQYF.

The CDR3 DNA reads as TGTGCCAGCAGTCCCTCTGGTTCTGGAAACACCATATATTTT. Translating gives CASSPSGSGNTIYF. This rearrangement joins TRBV6-5 to TRBJ1-3; D gene uncertain. The V and J ends lost 5 bases and 1 base respectively, with 9 bases between them. The CDR3 contains 14 residues. Germline V CDR1 and CDR2: MNHEY, SVGAGI.

This chain joins TRBV5-5 and TRBJ1-4; D perhaps matches TRBD1 (5 bases). The V gene's germline CDR1 is SGHKS and CDR2 YYEKEE (reference sequence). Trimming took 0 bases from V and 8 from J, leaving 14 bases between them. The CDR3 consists of 15 residues. The CDR3 sequence is CASSLDWTNGEKLFF. CDR3 bases: TGTGCCAGCAGCTTGGACTGGACAAATGGGGAAAAACTGTTTTTT.

The chain employs TRBV9 and TRBJ2-3, with TRBD1 identical over 7 bases. Trimming at V came to 0 bases and at J to 2 bases, leaving 6 bases not matched to a gene. Per germline, CDR1 SGDLS and CDR2 YYNGEE. There are 16 residues in the CDR3. The CDR3 loop is CASSVGSGGNTDTQYF. The CDR3 DNA is TGTGCCAGCAGCGTAGGGTCAGGGGGTAACACAGATACGCAGTATTTT.

The CDR3: CASSWDGYNEQFF. In DNA, the CDR3 is TGTGCCAGCAGCTGGGACGGGTACAATGAGCAGTTCTTC. V is TRBV7-2 and J is TRBJ2-1; the D gene could be TRBD1 or TRBD2 (5 bases each). The germline gives CDR1 SGHTA, CDR2 FQGNSA. The ends were cut back, 4 bases at V and 4 bases at J, with 8 bases in the middle. The CDR3 contains 13 residues.

Only a few counts were recorded for this clone. The chain couples TRBV19 to TRBJ1-6; the match to TRBD1 covers 8 bases. The CDR3 length is 16 residues. Germline loops: CDR1 LNHDA, CDR2 SQIVND (reference sequence). The V segment lost 7 bases and the J segment 8 bases; nucleotides outside the gene matches: 13. The CDR3 here is CASTHNRVRGHSPLHF. DNA of the CDR3: TGTGCCAGTACCCATAACAGGGTCAGGGGGCATTCACCCCTCCACTTT.

This chain links TRBV30 with TRBJ1-1; the D is unclear. CDR1 is GTSNPN and CDR2 is SVGIG in the germline V gene (reference sequence). The CDR3 loop spans 13 amino acids. The V end was cut by 2 bases, the J end by 7 bases, with 14 bases between. The CDR3 bases are TGTGCCTGGAGTAAAGGGAAACCACTTGAAGCTTTCTTT. Protein sequence: CAWSKGKPLEAFF.

The rearrangement links TRBV7-2 to TRBJ1-2; TRBD1 is a possible D gene (6 bases). This CDR3 is 14 amino acids long. V lost 3 bases and J 3 bases, leaving 11 bases between the germline ends. In germline, CDR1 is SGHTA, CDR2 FQGNSA. CDR3 bases: TGTGCCAGCAGCTTCGGGGGGCGGGACTATGGCTACACCTTC. Translating it yields CASSFGGRDYGYTF.

The gene calls are TRBV5-1 and TRBJ1-1; TRBD1 is a possible D gene (5 bases). CDR3 size: 13 residues. Trimming removed 3 bases from V and 4 bases from J, with 10 bases in between. CDR1 SGHRS and CDR2 YFSETQ come from the germline V gene. CDR3 in DNA: TGCGCCAGCAGCTCGGGGGGGGGCACTGAAGCTTTCTTT. Translated, it gives CASSSGGGTEAFF.

The V gene is TRBV9, the J gene TRBJ2-7; 7 bases fit TRBD1. CDR1 is SGDLS and CDR2 is YYNGEE in the germline V gene. Unmatched junction bases numbered 7, after V lost 3 bases and J lost 1 base. This CDR3 has 15 residues. Here the CDR3 reads CASSAATGISYEQYF. In DNA, the CDR3 is TGTGCCAGCAGCGCCGCGACAGGGATATCCTACGAGCAGTACTTC.

This rearrangement joins TRBV2 to TRBJ1-5; tentative D call: TRBD1 (5 bases). This CDR3 has 13 residues. Germline CDR1 SNHLY, CDR2 FYNNEI. Trimming shortened V by 7 bases and J by 4 bases, and 11 bases separated the two germline ends. CDR3 loop: CASTPDTNQPQHF. The CDR3, as DNA: TGTGCCAGCACCCCGGACACAAATCAGCCCCAGCATTTT.

The CDR3 nucleotides are TGTGCCAGCAGCTTAATGTCAGCTCTAATGCTCGAGCAGTACTTC. It codes for CASSLMSALMLEQYF. V usage is TRBV7-9 and J usage is TRBJ2-7; D is unclear. The CDR3 is 15 residues long. The germline CDR1 and CDR2 sequences are SEHNR and FQNEAQ (reference sequence). V dropped 2 bases and J dropped 6 bases, with 17 bases sitting between them.

The chain employs TRBV4-1 and TRBJ2-5; TRBD2 aligns across 11 bases. The CDR3 consists of 17 residues. V shed 6 bases, J shed 2 bases, and the junction held 11 bases outside the gene matches. The V gene's germline CDR1 is MGHRA and CDR2 YSYEKL. CDR3 coding DNA: TGCGCCAGCAGATTTAATAGCGGGGGGGGATGGCAAGAGACCCAGTACTTC. Encoded protein: CASRFNSGGGWQETQYF.

The chain joins TRBV7-9 to TRBJ1-6; D unclear. The germline V and J ends were trimmed by 2 bases and 8 bases, with 10 bases remaining between them. Germline V gene lookup returns CDR1 SEHNR and CDR2 FQNEAQ (reference sequence). This CDR3 spans 14 amino acids. The CDR3 loop reads CASSLQSNYSPLHF. CDR3 sequence (DNA): TGTGCCAGCAGCTTACAATCTAATTATTCACCCCTCCACTTT.

The V gene is TRBV10-2, the J gene TRBJ2-7; D possibly corresponds to TRBD1 (5 bases). Germline V gene data show CDR1 as WSHSY and CDR2 as SAAADI. The CDR3 is 12 amino acids. The V end was cut by 6 bases, the J end by 2 bases, with 8 bases between. The CDR3 loop reads CASREQAYEQYF. The CDR3 region has the DNA TGCGCCAGCAGGGAACAGGCCTACGAGCAGTACTTC.

The rearrangement links TRBV7-8 to TRBJ1-5; D is possibly TRBD1 (6 bases). Germline CDR1 reads SGHVS; CDR2 reads FQNEAQ. V lost 4 bases to trimming and J lost 7 bases, with 14 bases between them. The CDR3 runs to 14 residues. The CDR3 loop reads CASSSSGVGQPQHF. The CDR3 DNA follows: TGTGCCAGCAGCTCGTCAGGGGTCGGGCAGCCCCAGCATTTT.

V and J are TRBV25-1 and TRBJ2-7, with a possible D match to TRBD1 (7 bases). Germline-derived CDR1 and CDR2 are MGHDK and SYGVNS. The CDR3 has 14 amino acids. Trimming removed 5 bases from V and 2 bases from J, with 13 bases in between. Here the CDR3 DNA reads TGTGCCAGCAGTCCAGGGGGAGGAACCTACGAGCAGTACTTC. This sequence encodes CASSPGGGTYEQYF.

The chain couples TRBV15 to TRBJ1-1; 8 nucleotides align to TRBD1. Trimming cost V 0 bases and J 5 bases; bases outside gene matches: 11. Germline CDR1 LNHNV, CDR2 YYDKDF (reference sequence). This CDR3 comprises 17 residues. CDR3 protein: CATSREGTGGRRTEAFF. The CDR3 coding sequence is TGTGCCACCAGCAGAGAGGGTACAGGGGGGAGGAGGACTGAAGCTTTCTTT.

The chain combines TRBV5-4 with TRBJ2-1, with 7 bases fitting TRBD2. J gave up 7 bases and V 4 bases, and 2 bases lay outside the gene matches. Germline V gene sequence: CDR1 SGHNT, CDR2 YYREEE (reference sequence). This CDR3 has 12 residues. The CDR3 DNA is TGTGCCAGCAGCCTCGGGGGGAATGAGCAGTTCTTC. Protein product: CASSLGGNEQFF.